This passage covers 32 T cell receptor beta chains from one sample sequenced in a study of breast tumors, draining lymph nodes, adjacent tissues. TCRdb analysed the multiplex PCR reads with MiXCR anew, one entry per CDR3 protein. The table includes about 150,000 distinct CDR3 sequences, 30% to 35% detected once. Samples came from axillary lymph nodes draining the breast cancer. The sample comprised axillary lymph node tissue. These receptors were collected from a female donor with breast cancer. Some clones in this sample may be carry-over from other donors' samples.

In the case of this clonotype: A single base separates this from a much larger clone, so it may be a read error. The V gene is TRBV29-1, the J gene TRBJ2-1, with D possibly matching TRBD2 (6 bases). CDR1 is SQVTM and CDR2 is ANQGSEA in the germline V gene. The CDR3 runs 15 residues. The CDR3 sequence is CSVVRGASSYNGQLF. DNA of the CDR3: TGCAGCGTTGTACGCGGGGCAAGCTCCTACAATGGGCAGCTCTTC.

As regards this clonotype: An end of the junction differs from the germline gene, which may be a read error. The rearrangement links TRBV19 to TRBJ1-1; the match to TRBD1 covers 7 bases. This CDR3 is built from 13 residues. Germline assignment: CDR1 LNHDA and CDR2 SQIVND (reference sequence). The CDR3 DNA is TGTGCCAGTAGTGATACAGGGGACACTGAAGCTCTCTTT. This encodes CASSDTGDTEALF.

The chain couples TRBV11-1 to TRBJ1-6, with TRBD1 as a possible D gene (5 bases). CDR3 length equals 16 residues. Germline CDR1 is SGHAT and CDR2 is FQDESV (reference sequence). Trimming removed 6 bases from V and 5 bases from J, with 17 bases in between. The CDR3 bases are TGTGCCAGCAGTGAGGCGGGGCAGGGAAATAATTCACCCCTCCACTTT. Residues: CASSEAGQGNNSPLHF. Supplemented by reference TRBV11-1 and TRBJ1-6, the full variable domain reads EAEVAQSPRYKITEKSQAVAFWCDPISGHATLYWYRQILGQGPELLVQFQDESVVDDSQLPKDRFSAERLKGVDSTLKIQPAELGDSAMYLCASSEAGQGNNSPLHFGNGTRLTVT.

J is TRBJ2-5 and V is TRBV2; 9 nucleotides align to TRBD1. The germline V gene encodes CDR1 SNHLY and CDR2 FYNNEI. Unmatched junction bases numbered 8, after V lost 3 bases and J lost 9 bases. CDR3 length equals 14 residues. The CDR3 here is CASSDRTGDQPQYF. The CDR3 bases are TGTGCCAGCAGTGATAGGACAGGGGATCAGCCCCAGTACTTC.

A remark on this clonotype: One base away lies a much larger clone, so this may be a sequencing read error. This CDR3 is missing its conserved last phenylalanine or tryptophan, likely due to a read error. The CDR3 loop reads CASSLGGTGGYEQYL. Here the CDR3 DNA reads TGTGCCAGCAGCCTGGGCGGGACAGGGGGCTACGAGCAGTACCTC. J is TRBJ2-7 and V is TRBV28; 11 bases line up with TRBD1. CDR3 length equals 15 residues. Trimming removed 6 bases from V and 3 bases from J; junction bases left unmatched: 7. The germline V gene has CDR1 MDHEN and CDR2 SYDVKM.

This clonotype was seen repeatedly, ten times or more. A much larger clone is a single base away; this may be a read error. CDR3 sequence: CASSWYTSGANVLPF. The DNA of the CDR3 is TGTGCCAGCAGCTGGTATACCTCTGGGGCCAACGTCCTGCCTTTC. The rearrangement links TRBV7-2 to TRBJ2-6, with D tentatively TRBD1 (5 bases). CDR3 size: 15 residues. Germline values: CDR1 SGHTA, CDR2 FQGNSA.

This clonotype was picked up many times. The CDR3 DNA is TGCAGTGCTCCCCGACAGAGGCTAAACATTCAGTACTTC. This translates into CSAPRQRLNIQYF. The chain recombines TRBV20-1 with TRBJ2-4; possibly TRBD1 for D (5 bases). The V gene lost 5 bases and the J gene lost 6 bases, with 14 bases spanning the gap. Germline assignment: CDR1 DFQATT and CDR2 SNEGSKA (reference sequence). This CDR3 comprises 13 residues.

As regards this clonotype: At one end, the junction sequence differs from germline, possibly due to a read error. The genes are TRBV7-2 and TRBJ2-1; no reliable D call. CDR1 and CDR2 (germline): SGHTA, FQGNSA. The CDR3 spans 15 residues. CDR3 coding DNA: TGTGCCAGCGGCTTAGTTCTGGCGCAATACAATGAGCGGTTCTTC. Protein sequence: CASGLVLAQYNERFF.

This clonotype has a handful of counts. J is TRBJ2-5 and V is TRBV11-2; TRBD2 agrees at 15 bases. The V and J ends lost 5 bases and 5 bases, in that order; junction bases with no gene match: 12. The CDR3 contains 18 residues. Germline V gene data show CDR1 as SGHAT and CDR2 as FQNNGV. The CDR3 here is CASSPTGLAGGQGETQYF. Here the CDR3 DNA reads TGTGCCAGCAGCCCCACGGGACTAGCGGGAGGTCAGGGGGAGACCCAGTACTTC.

This clonotype was counted many times. This chain links TRBV20-1 with TRBJ2-5, with TRBD2 as a possible D gene (6 bases). Germline V gene data show CDR1 as DFQATT and CDR2 as SNEGSKA (reference sequence). This CDR3 has 13 residues. The V gene lost 3 bases and the J gene lost 2 bases, with 10 bases spanning the gap. The CDR3 coding sequence is TGCAGTGCTAGCGCCGGGGGTCAAGAGACCCAGTACTTC. Protein: CSASAGGQETQYF.

This clonotype was observed at least ten times. V usage is TRBV5-1 and J usage is TRBJ2-6; D possibly corresponds to TRBD1 (6 bases). The CDR3 is 19 amino acids. The germline V gene has CDR1 SGHRS and CDR2 YFSETQ. The V end was cut by 0 bases, the J end by 1 base, with 17 bases between. The CDR3 region is CASSLARETGRSGANVLTF. Written as DNA, the CDR3 is TGCGCCAGCAGCTTGGCCAGGGAGACAGGACGATCTGGGGCCAACGTCCTGACTTTC.

This clonotype was recorded at least ten times. The chain links TRBV19 to TRBJ1-2; no firm D call. There are 11 residues in the CDR3. V lost 8 bases, J lost 1 base, and 5 bases lay in between. The V gene's germline CDR1 is LNHDA and CDR2 SQIVND (reference sequence). CDR3: CASDNNYGYTF. Here the CDR3 DNA reads TGTGCCAGTGACAATAACTATGGCTACACCTTC. Variable domain in full (rest from reference TRBV19 and TRBJ1-2): DGGITQSPKYLFRKEGQNVTLSCEQNLNHDAMYWYRQDPGQGLRLIYYSQIVNDFQKGDIAEGYSVSREKKESFPLTVTSAQKNPTAFYLCASDNNYGYTFGSGTRLTVV.

The V and J genes are TRBV20-1 and TRBJ2-5; TRBD1 matches at 7 bases. CDR1 is DFQATT and CDR2 is SNEGSKA in the germline V gene (reference sequence). Losses at the gene ends were 1 base for V and 13 bases for J; bases not matched to a gene: 6. CDR3 size: 11 residues. CDR3 DNA: TGCAGTGCTAGAGGGTTAGGGGGCCGGTACTTC. Protein product: CSARGLGGRYF.

This clonotype was found many times. A much larger clone differs by one base, so this may be a read error. V usage is TRBV20-1 and J usage is TRBJ2-5; 7 bases match TRBD1. CDR1 and CDR2 from the germline V gene are DFQATT and SNEGSKA (reference sequence). The CDR3 loop spans 12 amino acids. CDR3: CSTGQVGETPYF. In nucleotides, the CDR3 is TGCAGTACTGGACAGGTGGGAGAGACCCCGTACTTC.

This clonotype came up many times. This may be a read error, as it is one base from a much larger clone. This chain links TRBV11-3 with TRBJ2-7; 10 bases are a match to TRBD2. The CDR3 totals 15 residues. The junction had 10 bases not matched to a gene; V was cut back by 5 bases and J by 6 bases. Germline V gene data show CDR1 as SGHNT and CDR2 as YENEEA. The CDR3, as DNA: TGTGCCAGCAGCCTCGGGACTAGCGCGGTCTCCGAGCAGTACTTC. Translation gives CASSLGTSAVSEQYF.

About this clonotype itself: A much more abundant neighbour one base away suggests this may be a read error. The V call is TRBV6-1, the J call TRBJ1-3; maybe TRBD1 (6 bases). V was trimmed by 5 bases and J by 0 bases, leaving 14 bases between them. The CDR3 is 16 residues long. Germline loops: CDR1 MNHNS, CDR2 SASEGT. The chain's CDR3 is CASSRRQVRSGNTIYF. In DNA form, the CDR3 reads TGTGCCAGCAGTCGGAGACAGGTCCGCTCTGGAAACACCATATATTTT.

The chain carries TRBV20-1 and TRBJ2-7, with D possibly being TRBD1 or TRBD2 (5 bases each). This CDR3 is 15 amino acids long. Germline CDR1 is DFQATT and CDR2 is SNEGSKA (reference sequence). Trimming shortened V by 5 bases and J by 2 bases, and 19 bases separated the two germline ends. The CDR3 is CSAREIRGPPYEQYV. CDR3 nucleotides: TGCAGTGCTCGGGAAATCCGGGGCCCTCCCTACGAGCAGTACGTC.

This clonotype was seen many times. The V and J genes are TRBV20-1 and TRBJ2-4, with 12 bases lining up with TRBD2. The CDR3 is made up of 14 amino acids. V dropped 6 bases and J dropped 9; count of bases not matched to a gene: 9. Germline V gene data show CDR1 as DFQATT and CDR2 as SNEGSKA (reference sequence). The CDR3 reads CSAHLAGGQGIQYF. The CDR3 DNA reads TGCAGTGCCCACCTAGCGGGGGGGCAGGGCATTCAGTACTTC.

This clonotype has a count of ten or more. In DNA form, the CDR3 reads TGTGCCAGCAGCCAAGTACCAAATAAAGAGACCCAGTACTTC. Protein product: CASSQVPNKETQYF. The genes are TRBV5-4 and TRBJ2-5, with D unresolved. CDR1 is SGHNT, CDR2 YYREEE, per germline (reference sequence). The length of the CDR3 is 14 residues. Trimming removed 4 bases from V and 3 bases from J, with 13 bases in between.

In this sample, this clonotype turned up many times. The rearrangement links TRBV20-1 to TRBJ2-6; D gene unclear. The length of the CDR3 is 14 residues. Between the trimmed V and J ends, which lost 5 bases and 3 bases, there was a span of 11 bases. In germline, CDR1 is DFQATT, CDR2 SNEGSKA (reference sequence). CDR3 bases: TGCAGTGCTCAACAGTCTCGTGGGGCCAACGTCCTGACTTTC. The encoded protein is CSAQQSRGANVLTF.

This clonotype came up many times. In nucleotides, the CDR3 is TGTGCCAGCAGCCCCCGCGCGGGGTACGGGGAGCTGTTTTTT. Protein: CASSPRAGYGELFF. This rearrangement joins TRBV7-3 to TRBJ2-2, with D maybe TRBD2 (6 bases). Germline-derived CDR1 and CDR2 are SGHTA and FQGTGA. CDR3 length equals 14 residues. The ends were cut back, 5 bases at V and 7 bases at J, with 14 bases in the middle.

There are many counts of this clonotype. The chain couples TRBV7-9 to TRBJ2-1; 9 bases agree with TRBD2. Trimming cost V 5 bases and J 0 bases; bases outside gene matches: 5. The germline V gene encodes CDR1 SEHNR and CDR2 FQNEAQ (reference sequence). The CDR3 extends over 16 amino acids. CDR3 amino acids: CASSPRAGGSYNEQFF. The DNA of the CDR3 is TGTGCCAGCAGCCCCCGAGCGGGGGGCTCCTACAATGAGCAGTTCTTC.

As for this clonotype: One end of the junction varies from germline; a read error may be responsible. The chain joins TRBV6-6 to TRBJ2-5, with D possibly matching TRBD2 (5 bases). The V gene's germline CDR1 is MNHNY and CDR2 SVGAGI (reference sequence). The CDR3 loop spans 13 amino acids. The DNA for the CDR3 is TGTGCCAACAGTTACGGGGATAAGGAGACCCAGTATTTC. Its translation is CANSYGDKETQYF.

This clonotype was observed at least ten times. The chain has TRBV5-8 and TRBJ1-6; D uncertain. Looked up from germline, CDR1 is SGHTS and CDR2 is YDEGEE. With 3 bases removed from V and 11 bases from J, the gap between germline ends came to 15 bases. The CDR3 loop spans 14 amino acids. The CDR3 DNA is TGTGCCAGCAGCTCTGAAGTAAATTTTACACCCCTCCACTTT. It translates to CASSSEVNFTPLHF. The complete variable domain, with remaining parts taken from reference TRBV5-8 and TRBJ1-6, reads EAGVTQSPTHLIKTRGQQATLRCSPISGHTSVYWYQQALGLGLQFLLWYDEGEERNRGNFPPRFSGRQFPNYSSELNVNALELEDSALYLCASSSEVNFTPLHFGNGTRLTVT.

This clonotype was detected ten times or more. V gene TRBV5-4 combines with J gene TRBJ2-1; the match to TRBD2 covers 9 bases. Germline CDR1 SGHNT, CDR2 YYREEE (reference sequence). The V gene end was trimmed by 7 bases and the J gene end by 9 bases; junction bases not matched to a gene: 17. This CDR3 spans 16 amino acids. The CDR3 here is CASQGGGGGSGAEQFF. CDR3 bases: TGTGCCAGCCAGGGAGGCGGGGGGGGTTCCGGCGCTGAGCAGTTCTTC.

Points on this clonotype: Mismatch with germline at one junction end may stem from a read error. The chain has TRBV3-1 and TRBJ1-5; tentative D call: TRBD1 (6 bases). The CDR3 consists of 13 residues. CDR1 and CDR2 from the germline V gene are LGHDT and YNNKEL (reference sequence). CDR3 region: CANSPGVDRPQHF. In DNA, the CDR3 is TGTGCCAACAGCCCAGGGGTGGACAGACCCCAGCATTTT.

This clonotype has a count of ten or more. This chain joins TRBV7-2 and TRBJ1-5; maybe TRBD1 (5 bases). CDR3 size: 15 residues. Germline-derived CDR1 and CDR2 are SGHTA and FQGNSA. The V end was cut by 5 bases, the J end by 1 base, with 12 bases between. Written as DNA, the CDR3 is TGTGCCAGCAGCCTGGGGCAGGGAAGCAATCAGCCCCAGCATTTT. Amino acid sequence: CASSLGQGSNQPQHF.

The table lists this clonotype with many counts. The chain combines TRBV18 with TRBJ1-3; D might be TRBD1 (5 bases). V was clipped by 3 bases and J by 6 bases, with 21 bases between them. Per germline, CDR1 KGHSH and CDR2 LQKENI. The CDR3 spans 17 residues. The CDR3 sequence is CASSPTTSGRLENTIYF. In DNA, the CDR3 is TGTGCCAGCTCACCGACCACGTCAGGGCGGCTGGAAAACACCATATATTTT. The full variable domain, rest sourced from reference TRBV18 and TRBJ1-3, is NAGVMQNPRHLVRRRGQEARLRCSPMKGHSHVYWYRQLPEEGLKFMVYLQKENIIDESGMPKERFSAEFPKEGPSILRIQQVVRGDSAAYFCASSPTTSGRLENTIYFGEGSWLTVV.

This clonotype has at least ten counts. An end of the junction does not agree with germline; a read error may underlie this. The rearrangement joins TRBV20-1 to TRBJ2-5; perhaps TRBD2 as D (5 bases). This CDR3 is built from 11 residues. The germline V gene encodes CDR1 DFQATT and CDR2 SNEGSKA (reference sequence). The CDR3 protein is CSASSGETQSF. In nucleotides, the CDR3 is TGCAGTGCTAGTTCTGGGGAGACCCAGTCCTTC.

This rearrangement joins TRBV20-1 to TRBJ2-2, with 9 positions matching TRBD2. Germline CDR1 DFQATT, CDR2 SNEGSKA (reference sequence). The CDR3 has 11 residues. V shed 3 bases and J 16 bases; nucleotides not matched to a gene: 6. CDR3 loop: CSARAAGGQFF. CDR3 nucleotides: TGCAGTGCTAGGGCGGCGGGGGGGCAGTTTTTT.

This clonotype appeared many times. CDR3 loop: CASSFNVGGETQYF. The DNA for the CDR3 is TGTGCCAGCAGTTTTAATGTCGGCGGAGAGACCCAGTACTTC. The chain has TRBV28 and TRBJ2-5; D not certain. The CDR3 runs 14 residues. Trimming took 3 bases from V and 4 from J, leaving 12 bases between them. Germline lookup yields CDR1 MDHEN and CDR2 SYDVKM.

This clonotype was detected a few times. This may stem from a read error, because a much larger clone lies one nucleotide away. V usage is TRBV6-6 and J usage is TRBJ1-5; tentatively, D is TRBD1 (6 bases). Germline-derived CDR1 and CDR2 are MNHNY and SVGAGI (reference sequence). The CDR3 is 15 amino acids. V was pared by 6 bases and J by 2 bases, with 14 bases between. Here the CDR3 reads CASSHRESGNQPQHF. Here the CDR3 DNA reads TGTGCCAGCAGCCACAGGGAGTCGGGCAATCAGCCCCAGCATTTT.